These 24 T cell receptor beta chains came from one sample sequenced in a study of cytomegalovirus exposure and HLA in healthy donors (dated by TCRdb to 2015 to 2018). Library method: the immunoSEQ multiplex PCR assay. For the multiplex PCR, a mixture combining 60 forward primers for TCR Vbeta segments and 13 reverse primers for TCR Jbeta segments was used. TCRdb mirrors the immuneACCESS table, restricted to in-frame sequences. Some clones are absent from its copies; in checked studies, under half trace to an unresolved V gene, and the reason for the others is unknown. For this sample there are 80,000 to 95,000 clones; approximately 71% appear just once. Of the sample, around 16% is held by the ten largest clones. The specimen sequenced was PBMCs. The receptors originated from a woman aged 18-35 years in good health and CMV-seropositive.

The chain is built from TRBV9 and TRBJ1-2, with 7 bases fitting TRBD1. Trimming removed 3 bases from V and 8 bases from J; junction bases left unmatched: 16. Germline CDR1 SGDLS, CDR2 YYNGEE. CDR3 length equals 16 residues. In nucleotides, the CDR3 is TGTGCCAGCAGCGAACAGGGGATTCATGTCATTGGCGGCTACACCTTC. This gives the protein CASSEQGIHVIGGYTF. The full variable domain, completed using reference TRBV9 and TRBJ1-2, is DSGVTQTPKHLITATGQRVTLRCSPRSGDLSVYWYQQSLDQGLQFLIQYYNGEERAKGNILERFSAQQFPDLHSELNLSSLELGDSALYFCASSEQGIHVIGGYTFGSGTRLTVV.

V is TRBV27 and J is TRBJ2-3; 7 positions match TRBD2. This CDR3 spans 15 amino acids. CDR1 and CDR2 from the germline V gene are MNHEY and SMNVEV (reference sequence). Germline trimming cut 2 bases from V and 6 bases from J; bases unmatched to any gene: 8. This CDR3 is CASSLEAGAWDTQYF. The CDR3 nucleotides are TGTGCCAGCAGTTTAGAGGCGGGAGCCTGGGATACGCAGTATTTT.

The count of this clone is one. The gene calls are TRBV7-9 and TRBJ2-7; no clear D gene. The V gene lost 2 bases and the J gene lost 4 bases, with 9 bases spanning the gap. Germline V CDR1 and CDR2: SEHNR, FQNEAQ (reference sequence). There are 13 residues in the CDR3. The CDR3, as DNA: TGTGCCAGCAGCTTAATAGAGTATTACGAGCAGTACTTC. Its translation is CASSLIEYYEQYF.

On this clone: The junction does not match germline at one end; this may be a read error. The chain uses TRBV7-9 and TRBJ2-2, with 9 bases that match TRBD2. CDR1 and CDR2 from the germline V gene are SEHNR and FQNEAQ (reference sequence). This CDR3 spans 17 amino acids. In DNA form, the CDR3 reads TGTTCCAGCAGCTTGTTAGGCGGGAGGGCCGGCACCGGGGAGCTGTTTTTT. Its translation is CSSSLLGGRAGTGELFF.

The chain carries TRBV6-5 and TRBJ2-1, with TRBD1 matching over 8 bases. With V trimmed by 5 bases and J by 9 bases, 12 bases remained unmatched. The CDR3 covers 15 residues. CDR1 MNHEY and CDR2 SVGAGI come from the germline V gene. DNA of the CDR3: TGTGCCAGCAGTGCTCGGACAGGGTCTAGCATTGAGCAGTTCTTC. Translating gives CASSARTGSSIEQFF.

J is TRBJ1-1 and V is TRBV7-6, with 11 positions matching TRBD1. V lost 3 bases and J lost 3; bases outside the gene matches: 12. CDR3 length: 18 residues. Germline V CDR1 and CDR2: SGHVS, FNYEAQ. CDR3 DNA sequence: TGTGCCAGCAGCTTCCCGGACAGGGGGCGCATTCTCTACACTGAAGCTTTCTTT. Amino acid sequence: CASSFPDRGRILYTEAFF.

The J gene is TRBJ2-1, the V gene TRBV4-1; TRBD2 matches 8 bases. CDR1 and CDR2 from the germline V gene are MGHRA and YSYEKL. The V segment lost 0 bases and the J segment 5 bases; nucleotides outside the gene matches: 18. The CDR3 has 20 amino acids. The CDR3 DNA follows: TGCGCCAGCAGCCAAGAGTCCTTGGACGGGAGGGCCGATAGAGACAATGAGCAGTTCTTC. Its protein is CASSQESLDGRADRDNEQFF.

This clone was counted between two and nine times. This rearrangement joins TRBV7-2 to TRBJ2-3, with D maybe TRBD2 (5 bases). The germline V gene has CDR1 SGHTA and CDR2 FQGNSA. V shed 0 bases and J shed 4 bases, with 11 bases lying between them. The CDR3 runs 15 residues. The CDR3 DNA is TGTGCCAGCAGCTTAGCGGGAGTAAGGGCAGATACGCAGTATTTT. It codes for CASSLAGVRADTQYF.

The chain carries TRBV9 and TRBJ1-1, with no clear D. The V end was cut by 0 bases, the J end by 7 bases, with 19 bases between. The germline CDR1 and CDR2 sequences are SGDLS and YYNGEE. The CDR3 consists of 16 residues. Here the CDR3 reads CASSVAPGMHRDEAFF. The DNA for the CDR3 is TGTGCCAGCAGCGTAGCTCCCGGGATGCATCGAGATGAAGCTTTCTTT.

This clone was seen a few times. The chain couples TRBV28 to TRBJ1-1; no firm D call. Trimming removed 3 bases from V and 6 bases from J, with 8 bases in between. The CDR3 sequence is 12 residues long. The V gene's germline CDR1 is MDHEN and CDR2 SYDVKM. The CDR3 loop is CASSFPMAEAFF. The CDR3 DNA is TGTGCCAGCAGTTTCCCTATGGCTGAAGCTTTCTTT.

This rearrangement joins TRBV28 to TRBJ1-2; D ambiguous. CDR1 and CDR2 from the germline V gene are MDHEN and SYDVKM. Trimming removed 4 bases at V and 4 bases at J, with 10 bases between. This CDR3 contains 13 residues. CDR3 coding DNA: TGTGCCAGCAGTTCCACCACGGTCTATGGCTACACCTTC. It encodes CASSSTTVYGYTF.

V gene TRBV7-2 combines with J gene TRBJ2-7; tentatively, D is TRBD2 (6 bases). This CDR3 spans 13 amino acids. V lost 1 base and J lost 4, with 8 bases in between. Looked up from germline, CDR1 is SGHTA and CDR2 is FQGNSA. CDR3 in amino acids: CASSLGGVYEQYF. CDR3 nucleotides: TGTGCCAGCAGCTTAGGGGGGGTGTACGAGCAGTACTTC.

This clone has at least ten counts. The genes are TRBV5-4 and TRBJ2-7, with D hard to call. This CDR3 has 14 amino acids. Trimming left V 2 bases short and J 2 bases short, with 11 bases between. Germline CDR1 SGHNT, CDR2 YYREEE (reference sequence). CDR3 DNA sequence: TGTGCCAGCAGCTTCCCAGGTGTAACCTACGAGCAGTACTTC. Translation: CASSFPGVTYEQYF.

This clone was seen a handful of times. The chain carries TRBV7-6 and TRBJ2-2; the D is unclear. Germline V gives CDR1 SGHVS, CDR2 FNYEAQ. The CDR3 sequence is 15 residues long. Trimming removed 0 bases at V and 7 bases at J, with 12 bases between. The CDR3 loop reads CASSLAAFADGELFF. The CDR3 region has the DNA TGTGCCAGCAGCTTAGCGGCGTTCGCGGACGGGGAGCTGTTTTTT.

The chain combines TRBV19 with TRBJ2-4; 12 positions agree with TRBD1. CDR3 size: 18 residues. Germline V gene lookup returns CDR1 LNHDA and CDR2 SQIVND (reference sequence). J was trimmed by 1 base and V by 7 bases; bases with no gene match: 11. As DNA, the CDR3 is TGTGCCAGTACCACGGGACAGGGGGCGGGCCTGGCCAAAAACATTCAGTACTTC. Its protein product is CASTTGQGAGLAKNIQYF.

The genes are TRBV30 and TRBJ2-2; D may be TRBD1 (6 bases). Deletions cut 1 base from V and 5 bases from J, with 14 bases between. The CDR3 is made up of 15 amino acids. The V gene's germline CDR1 is GTSNPN and CDR2 SVGIG (reference sequence). CDR3 sequence (DNA): TGTGCCTGGAGTGGGGCAGGGGTTGGAACCGGGGAGCTGTTTTTT. The encoded protein is CAWSGAGVGTGELFF.

Notes on this clone: One junction end does not reproduce the germline sequence, and a read error may be involved. The gene calls are TRBV7-2 and TRBJ2-1; 7 nucleotides align to TRBD2. The CDR3 totals 14 residues. Germline CDR1 and CDR2: SGHTA and FQGNSA. The CDR3: CASSLARDYKEQFF. CDR3 bases: TGTGCCAGCAGCTTAGCGCGGGACTACAAGGAGCAGTTCTTC.

The genes are TRBV28 and TRBJ2-7, with 14 bases that match TRBD2. With 2 bases clipped from V and 0 bases from J, the junction kept 0 bases outside the gene matches. This CDR3 is 16 amino acids long. CDR1 is MDHEN, CDR2 SYDVKM, per germline. Here the CDR3 reads CASSLGTSGSSYEQYF. CDR3 DNA sequence: TGTGCCAGCAGTTTAGGGACTAGCGGGAGCTCCTACGAGCAGTACTTC. The full variable domain, rest sourced from reference TRBV28 and TRBJ2-7, is DVKVTQSSRYLVKRTGEKVFLECVQDMDHENMFWYRQDPGLGLRLIYFSYDVKMKEKGDIPEGYSVSREKKERFSLILESASTNQTSMYLCASSLGTSGSSYEQYFGPGTRLTVT.

This clone was seen a few times. The chain joins TRBV5-1 to TRBJ1-1; D is unresolved. V was clipped by 0 bases and J by 11 bases, with 14 bases between them. This CDR3 comprises 13 residues. Germline CDR1 is SGHRS and CDR2 is YFSETQ. The CDR3: CASSLVVGSGAFF. CDR3 DNA sequence: TGCGCCAGCAGCTTGGTTGTGGGGAGTGGGGCTTTCTTT.

The chain is built from TRBV27 and TRBJ2-7, with TRBD2 matching 7 bases. There are 15 residues in the CDR3. In germline, CDR1 is MNHEY, CDR2 SMNVEV (reference sequence). After removal of 5 bases from V and 5 bases from J, the junction contained 12 bases not matched to a gene. The CDR3 nucleotides read TGTGCCAGCAGTGTGGGAGGGCCTGGTAGTAACGAGCAGTACTTC. Its protein is CASSVGGPGSNEQYF.

Written as DNA, the CDR3 is TGTGCCAGCAGCTTAGGGGGACACCAAGAGACCCAGTACTTC. Its protein is CASSLGGHQETQYF. The V call is TRBV5-4, the J call TRBJ2-5; TRBD1 is a possible D gene (6 bases). Germline values: CDR1 SGHNT, CDR2 YYREEE (reference sequence). V was pared by 2 bases and J by 0 bases, with 8 bases between. CDR3 length: 14 residues.

This chain uses TRBV12-5 with TRBJ1-1, with D tentatively TRBD1 (5 bases). The CDR3 sequence is 12 residues long. The V end was cut by 6 bases, the J end by 9 bases, with 14 bases between. Per the germline V gene, CDR1 is LGHNT and CDR2 is FRNRAP. In DNA, the CDR3 is TGTGCTAGTGGGGGACTCCCTCCGAAAGCTTTCTTT. Amino acid sequence: CASGGLPPKAFF.

This clone was observed a few times. The chain links TRBV19 to TRBJ2-3; 15 bases match TRBD2. From germline, CDR1 is LNHDA and CDR2 SQIVND (reference sequence). The CDR3 has 15 residues. Trimming at V came to 5 bases and at J to 7 bases, leaving 4 bases not matched to a gene. CDR3 region: CASSGLAGGPYTQYF. Here the CDR3 DNA reads TGTGCCAGTAGTGGACTAGCGGGAGGGCCCTATACGCAGTATTTT.

The V call is TRBV7-2, the J call TRBJ2-7, with TRBD2 matching over 13 bases. The junction had 14 bases not matched to a gene; V was cut back by 5 bases and J by 7 bases. The CDR3 length is 17 residues. Germline CDR1 SGHTA, CDR2 FQGNSA. Here the CDR3 reads CASSLNLRLAGGGEQYF. The CDR3 DNA reads as TGTGCCAGCAGCCTTAACCTTCGACTAGCGGGAGGAGGAGAGCAGTACTTC.